This section outlines one T cell receptor beta chain sequence together with its context. These data are taken from a study of T-cell memory formation after mild COVID-19. Study context: TCR clustering was largely donor specific.

This CDR3 is 14 amino acids long. Germline assignment: CDR1 SGHVS and CDR2 FQNEAQ. V was clipped by 2 bases and J by 4 bases; unmatched bases: 2. TCRdb called the 5' RACE reads again in MiXCR, with one record for every CDR3 protein. Seen here are about 350,000 distinct CDR3 sequences, roughly 20% observed once, and the top ten hold 21%. The chain joins TRBV7-8 to TRBJ2-7; 10 nucleotides align to TRBD1. The material sequenced was PBMCs or a T cell subset sorted from them (not recorded which). The receptor's source is a man aged 18 to 30 who had mild COVID-19 (a few samples of this study predate the infection). Cell type and time point are not known. The CDR3 region is CASSLPGQGYEQYF. The CDR3 coding sequence is TGTGCCAGCAGCTTACCGGGACAGGGGTACGAGCAGTACTTC.